A selection of T cell receptor beta chains follows, all from one sample in a study of tumor and adjacent non-tumor tissue in lung cancer. TCRdb re-derived calls from the multiplex PCR reads in MiXCR, one entry per CDR3 protein. The sample has 120,000 or so distinct CDR3 sequences; approximately 80% are singletons. The sequenced material came from lung tumor tissue. Receptor source: a man in his 70s with non-small cell lung cancer. Each CDR3 is given with its conserved first and last residue. D genes are given only for firm matches. Expanded clones get a size class; other rows say once, few or many, or leave the size out.

>TRBV6-5|TRBJ1-5|-|-
CASSTQVGATGQPQHF
TGTGCCAGCAGTACCCAGGTAGGGGCAACGGGTCAGCCCCAACATTTT
>TRBV19|TRBJ2-6|TRBD1|-
CISSIRTGVVANVLTF
TGTATCAGTAGTATAAGGACAGGGGTCGTCGCCAACGTCCTGACTTTC
>TRBV11-2|TRBJ1-1|-|-
CASSRAGGNTGAFF
TGTGCCAGCAGCAGGGCGGGGGGGAACACTGGAGCTTTCTTT
>TRBV11-3|TRBJ2-3|-|-
CANSLGPTDTKYF
TGTGCCAACAGCTTAGGCCCCACAGATACGAAGTATTTT
>TRBV29-1|TRBJ2-5|-|-
CSVAYRSQETQCF
TGCAGCGTTGCCTACAGGTCCCAAGAGACCCAGTGCTTC
>TRBV6-5|TRBJ1-1|-|-
CVSSYSIKMNTEAFF
TGTGTCAGCAGTTACTCGATCAAGATGAACACTGAAGCTTTCTTT
>TRBV4-3|TRBJ1-1|TRBD1|once
CASSPLYRGNTEVFF
TGCGCCAGCAGCCCATTATACAGGGGGAACACTGAAGTTTTCTTT
>TRBV6-5|TRBJ2-5|-|-
CASSYTGTPKETQYF
TGTGCCAGCAGTTACACCGGGACCCCCAAAGAGACCCAGTACTTC
>TRBV6-1|TRBJ1-1|-|-
CASSYSAVRTEAFF
TGTGCCAGCAGTTATAGCGCCGTGAGGACTGAAGCTTTCTTT
>TRBV6-6|TRBJ1-1|-|once
CASRRNHWATPNIEAFF
TGTGCCAGCAGACGCAACCATTGGGCGACACCGAACATTGAAGCTTTCTTT
>TRBV12-5|TRBJ1-5|-|-
CASGFDRNQQQHF
TGTGCTAGTGGTTTTGACAGGAATCAGCAACAGCATTTT
>TRBV11-3|TRBJ2-3|TRBD1|-
CANSPRQGATDTQYF
TGTGCCAATAGCCCAAGACAGGGAGCCACAGATACGCAATATTTT
>TRBV12-5|TRBJ1-5|-|-
CPSGFDRNQSQHF
TGTCCTAGTGGCTTTGACAGAAATCAGTCCCAGCATTTT
>TRBV20-1|TRBJ1-2|-|-
CSAQHTEHYGFTF
TGCAGTGCTCAACACACAGAGCACTATGGCTTCACCTTC
>TRBV11-2|TRBJ2-7|-|-
CTSSPPAGTPTYEQYF
TGTACCAGCAGTCCCCCCGCCGGGACACCAACCTACGAGCAATACTTC
>TRBV6-2/TRBV6-3|TRBJ2-3|TRBD2|-
CANSLRGTSRSTDTQYF
TGTGCCAACAGCTTACGGGGGACTAGCAGAAGCACAGATACGCAGTATTTC
>TRBV4-2|TRBJ2-7|TRBD1|once
CTISQRQGLYEQYF
TGTACCATCAGCCAACGACAGGGTCTCTACGAGCAGTACTTC
>TRBV29-1|TRBJ2-1|TRBD2|many
CSVGAGDEQFF
TGCAGCGTTGGAGCGGGGGATGAGCAGTTCTTC
>TRBV28|TRBJ1-5|TRBD1|once
CASKGTGEDNQPQHF
TGTGCCAGCAAGGGGACAGGGGAGGACAATCAGCCTCAGCATTTT
>TRBV6-2/TRBV6-3|TRBJ2-7|TRBD2|-
CASQQAGVTYEQYF
TGTGCCAGCCAGCAAGCGGGAGTAACATACGAGCAGTACTTC
>TRBV5-1|TRBJ1-2|-|-
CANSSLTEYGYTF
TGCGCCAACAGCTCTCTGACAGAGTATGGCTACACCTTC
>TRBV4-2|TRBJ2-5|-|-
CASSRLTGGGLEGTQYF
TGTGCCAGCAGCCGCCTAACAGGGGGGGGCTTGGAAGGGACCCAGTACTTC